Sequencing of this TCR beta chain was carried out in a study of human T cells and chemical hapten exposure. On the study more broadly: Women made up most patients, who had alopecia areata, totalis or universalis. The variation in per-sample TCR yields arose mainly from small differences in pooled library volumes.

TCRdb passed the RACE reads through MiXCR, listing each CDR3 protein once. The top ten clones hold less than 2% of a sample with 180,000 or so distinct CDR3 sequences, around 15% of them seen once. From germline, CDR1 is SGHAT and CDR2 FQNNGV. This CDR3 has 14 amino acids. V was clipped by 3 bases and J by 0 bases, with 6 bases between them. This clonotype was recorded a few times. Regarding time point: patch test 1, 2 weeks after DPC sensitization. As for treatment: therapeutic diphenylcyclopropenone sensitization with weekly scalp DPC. The receptor was derived from a woman in her 30s with alopecia areata. Some clones in this sample may be carry-over from other donors' samples. The sample in question was whole blood, obtained in connection with sensitization to the hapten diphenylcyclopropenone (DPC). The J gene is TRBJ1-3, the V gene TRBV11-2; D unresolved. The CDR3 DNA follows: TGTGCCAGCAGCTTCTCGGACTCTGGAAACACCATATATTTT. This gives the protein CASSFSDSGNTIYF.